This TCR beta chain was recovered during a study of blood T cell repertoires in COVID-19. Study details: The United States, Italy and Spain supplied acute and convalescent COVID-19 samples. Sources were T cells, B-cell-depleted T cells, or PBMCs; the material itself was cDNA or gDNA.

The CDR3 covers 16 residues. CDR1 and CDR2 (germline): LNHDA, SQIVND (reference sequence). Trimming removed 4 bases from V and 2 bases from J, with 18 bases in between. Per the original methods: For nucleated cells, counts were estimated from reference gene primer amplification. Clones were sequenced by immunoSEQ multiplex PCR, and TCRdb holds only the in-frame ones, with some missing. The D gene and trimming were derived from the DNA, and the V and J assignments and clone size from that table. The sample lists 130,000 to 150,000 clones, about 84% occurring once. This TCR came from a human donor in a cohort sampled during active COVID-19. The material sequenced was peripheral blood. The chain has TRBV19 and TRBJ2-7, with D perhaps matching TRBD1 (6 bases). The CDR3 spells CASSKTGTRTPYEQYF. The CDR3 bases are TGTGCCAGTAGTAAGACCGGGACACGCACCCCCTACGAGCAGTACTTC.